A selection of T cell receptor beta chains follows, all from one sample in a study of shared clonotypes between healthy human individuals. This table comes from immunoSEQ multiplex PCR, and its TCRdb copy is limited to in-frame clones, with some not included. The table shows millions of clones, with about 94% occurring only once. The sequenced material came from naive CD8+ T cells sorted from blood. Receptor source: a man between 18 and 29 years old in good health. CDR3s include the opening cysteine and the closing phenylalanine or tryptophan. D genes are given only for firm matches. For some rows the clone size is stated as once, few or many, or as a class when expanded; others skip it.

d_gene | j_gene | len | abundance | v_gene | CDR3nt | CDR3aa
- | TRBJ2-3 | 14 | once | TRBV10-2 | TGCGCCAGCAGTGACACGGGCAGCACAGATACGCAGTATTTT | CASSDTGSTDTQYF
TRBD1 | TRBJ2-7 | 15 | - | TRBV5-1 | TGCGCCAGCAGCGATTACGGGACAGGGAACTACGAGCAGTACTTC | CASSDYGTGNYEQYF
- | TRBJ2-7 | 15 | - | TRBV7-9 | TGTGCCAGCAGCTTAGCGACGGGACGTCTTTACGAGCAGTACTTC | CASSLATGRLYEQYF
TRBD2 | TRBJ2-3 | 15 | - | TRBV6-5 | TGTGCCAGCAGTTACCAGCGGGGGTTCACAGATACGCAGTATTTT | CASSYQRGFTDTQYF
- | TRBJ2-5 | 14 | - | TRBV6-5 | TGTGCCACCGAAGAGGCGAGTTGGGGGGAGACCCAGTACTTC | CATEEASWGETQYF
- | TRBJ1-1 | 13 | - | TRBV9 | TGTGCCAGCAACGGTCCCCTTTATACTGAAGCTTTCTTT | CASNGPLYTEAFF
- | TRBJ2-7 | 14 | once | TRBV15 | TGTGCCACCAGCAGAACAACAGGGACGGACGAGCAGTACTTC | CATSRTTGTDEQYF
TRBD2 | TRBJ2-7 | 16 | - | TRBV2 | TGTGCCAGCAGTGAAGGGACTAGCGATATAAAGTACGAGCAGTACTTC | CASSEGTSDIKYEQYF
TRBD2 | TRBJ2-3 | 18 | - | TRBV18 | TGTGCCAGCTCACCAGGGGGAGGGTCCAGTACTAGCACAGATACGCAGTATTTT | CASSPGGGSSTSTDTQYF
- | TRBJ2-3 | 16 | - | TRBV2 | TGTGCCAGCAGTGGAGAGGGGTACTTCTACACAGATACGCAGTATTTT | CASSGEGYFYTDTQYF
- | TRBJ2-7 | 12 | - | TRBV7-9 | TGTGCCAGCAGATCCACGGATGACGAGCAGTACTTC | CASRSTDDEQYF
- | TRBJ1-1 | 14 | - | TRBV28 | TGTGCCAGCAGCCCCGTCGGGGAGGGCACTGAAGCTTTCTTT | CASSPVGEGTEAFF
TRBD1 | TRBJ1-2 | 24 | once | TRBV10-3 | TGTGCCATCAGCGTCGCATATGGGACAGAGCTATCCCAACCCGGACCTCTCGCTAACTATGGCTACACCTTC | CAISVAYGTELSQPGPLANYGYTF
- | TRBJ2-7 | 16 | - | TRBV4-3 | TGCGCCAGCAGCCAAGATCCTAATCCGGGCGCCTACGAGCAGTACTTC | CASSQDPNPGAYEQYF
TRBD1 | TRBJ2-7 | 14 | - | TRBV6-5 | TGTGCCAGCAGTTACTCAGGACAGGGACACGAGCAGTACTTC | CASSYSGQGHEQYF
- | TRBJ2-7 | 12 | - | TRBV19 | TGTGCCAGTAGTATAGCGGGCTACGAGCAGTACTTC | CASSIAGYEQYF
- | TRBJ2-7 | 13 | - | TRBV4-1 | TGCGCCAGCAGCCGCATCAAGTCGGGCGAGCAGTACTTC | CASSRIKSGEQYF
- | TRBJ1-1 | 15 | - | TRBV7-2 | TGTGCCAGCAGCTTATCTATTCGGGCGGGCACTGAAGCTTTCTTT | CASSLSIRAGTEAFF
TRBD1 | TRBJ2-5 | 14 | - | TRBV7-6 | TGTGCCAGCAGCGGAGGACAGGGCCAAGAGACCCAGTACTTC | CASSGGQGQETQYF
- | TRBJ2-5 | 15 | - | TRBV6-5 | TGTGCCAGCAGTCATACGGAAGGGGTGCTTGAGACCCAGTACTTC | CASSHTEGVLETQYF
TRBD2 | TRBJ2-5 | 18 | - | TRBV11-2 | TGTGCCAGCAGCTTCAGTATACTTACAGCGGGGGCCCAAGAGACCCAGTACTTC | CASSFSILTAGAQETQYF
- | TRBJ1-3 | 15 | - | TRBV11-2 | TGTGCCAGCAGCCCTACGGAGCTCTCTGGAAACACCATATATTTT | CASSPTELSGNTIYF
- | TRBJ1-2 | 15 | - | TRBV4-1 | TGCGCCAGCAGCCCGCGGGGGGCGCTCGGGTATGGCTACACCTTC | CASSPRGALGYGYTF
- | TRBJ2-2 | 13 | - | TRBV7-9 | TGTGCCAGCAGCTTCTGGGAAACCGGGGAGCTGTTTTTT | CASSFWETGELFF
- | TRBJ2-7 | 16 | - | TRBV18 | TGTGCCAGCTCACCACCGGAAGTTCCTGCGTACTACGAGCAGTACTTC | CASSPPEVPAYYEQYF
- | TRBJ1-2 | 18 | - | TRBV7-8 | TGTGCCAGCAGCTTAAATGATTGGCGGGGGAAGACGGACTATGGCTACACCTTC | CASSLNDWRGKTDYGYTF
- | TRBJ1-1 | 15 | - | TRBV7-9 | TGTGCCAGCAGCTCGGGCGCCAATGGGGACACTGAAGCTTTCTTT | CASSSGANGDTEAFF
- | TRBJ1-2 | 14 | - | TRBV7-9 | TGTGCCAGCAGCCCCTCCGGGGAAAACTATGGCTACACCTTC | CASSPSGENYGYTF
- | TRBJ2-1 | 17 | once | TRBV4-1 | TGCGCCAGCAGCCAACGCGGGGGCGAATTCTCCTACAATGAGCAGTTCTTC | CASSQRGGEFSYNEQFF
- | TRBJ2-7 | 15 | - | TRBV4-3 | TGCGCCAGCAGCCAAGACTTTAGCGACTACTACGAGCAGTACTTC | CASSQDFSDYYEQYF
TRBD1 | TRBJ2-3 | 14 | - | TRBV6-1 | TGTGCCAGCAGTGAGCGAGGGGGCCCGGATACGCAGTATTTT | CASSERGGPDTQYF
- | TRBJ2-6 | 17 | - | TRBV28 | TGTGCCAGCAGTCCCCAGACAGGTTTCTCTGGGGCCAACGTCCTGACTTTC | CASSPQTGFSGANVLTF
- | TRBJ2-7 | 13 | - | TRBV6-1 | TGTGCCAGCAGTGTCGGGTCCACCTACGAGCAGTACTTC | CASSVGSTYEQYF
- | TRBJ2-5 | 14 | - | TRBV27 | TGTGCCAGCAGTTCTACTACCGGAGGAGAGACCCAGTACTTC | CASSSTTGGETQYF
- | TRBJ1-2 | 13 | - | TRBV28 | TGTGCCAGCAGTTTACCGGGTAACTATGGCTACACCTTC | CASSLPGNYGYTF
- | TRBJ1-6 | 15 | - | TRBV6-5 | TGTGCCAGCAGTTTGCAGCCCTTCGGATTTTCACCCCCCCACTTT | CASSLQPFGFSPPHF
TRBD1 | TRBJ2-7 | 14 | - | TRBV7-9 | TGTGCCAGCAGCTCCGGACAGGGAAGTGACGAGCAGTACTTC | CASSSGQGSDEQYF
TRBD1 | TRBJ1-1 | 13 | - | TRBV7-8 | TGTGCCAGCAGCTCACAGGGGGCTACTGAAGCTTTCTTT | CASSSQGATEAFF
- | TRBJ1-2 | 15 | once | TRBV27 | TGTGCCAGCACCAGCCGGGCTCCGGGCCTCTATGGCTACACCTTC | CASTSRAPGLYGYTF
- | TRBJ2-5 | 14 | - | TRBV10-1 | TGCGCCAGCAGTGATGGTGGGCAGGGAGAGACCCAGTACTTC | CASSDGGQGETQYF
- | TRBJ2-7 | 15 | - | TRBV4-3 | TGCGCCAGCAGTCCCCTACCGGGGTTCTCCTACGAGCAGTACTTC | CASSPLPGFSYEQYF
TRBD1 | TRBJ2-5 | 16 | - | TRBV15 | TGTGCCACCAGCTTGCCCGGGACAGGGATCCAAGAGACCCAGTACTTC | CATSLPGTGIQETQYF
- | TRBJ1-1 | 13 | - | TRBV6-5 | TGTGCCAGCGCTATAGGTTGGGGGGATGAAGCTTTCTTT | CASAIGWGDEAFF
TRBD2 | TRBJ2-5 | 16 | - | TRBV5-8 | TGTGCCAGCAGCAGAGGACTAGCGGGAGTGGTAGAGACCCAGTACTTC | CASSRGLAGVVETQYF
- | TRBJ2-5 | 14 | - | TRBV27 | TGTGCCAGCAGTTTCTCAGGGCTCCAAGAGACCCAGTACTTC | CASSFSGLQETQYF
- | TRBJ1-1 | 17 | - | TRBV14 | TGTGCCAGCAGCCAAGATTTAGGTCAGCTTTTATTCACTGAAGCTTTCTTT | CASSQDLGQLLFTEAFF
- | TRBJ2-2 | 16 | - | TRBV5-4 | TGTGCCAGCAGCCCCGTCGAGGGGCCGAACACCGGGGAGCTGTTTTTT | CASSPVEGPNTGELFF
TRBD1 | TRBJ2-7 | 15 | - | TRBV27 | TGTGCCAGCAGTCATCGACAGGGGACGCGCTACGAGCAGTACTTC | CASSHRQGTRYEQYF
- | TRBJ2-7 | 16 | - | TRBV6-5 | TGTGCCAGCAGTTACTCTGCGGGACAGAAGTCCTACGAGCAGTACTTC | CASSYSAGQKSYEQYF
- | TRBJ1-2 | 16 | - | TRBV4-1 | TGCGCCAGCAGCCAAGGGTGGGCAGGGGATAACTATGGCTACACCTTC | CASSQGWAGDNYGYTF
TRBD2 | TRBJ2-7 | 13 | - | TRBV9 | TGTGCCAGCAGCCCTAGCGGGAGCTACGAGCAGTACTTC | CASSPSGSYEQYF
- | TRBJ1-2 | 13 | - | TRBV6-5 | TGTGCCAGCAGTTGGCGCGGCCAGTATGGCTACACCTTC | CASSWRGQYGYTF
- | TRBJ2-7 | 12 | - | TRBV5-8 | TGTGCCAGCGTAGCGGACCCCTACGAGCAGTACTTC | CASVADPYEQYF
- | TRBJ1-5 | 17 | - | TRBV19 | TGTGCCAGTAGGAGCAGGGAATCAGGAGGGTTCAATCAGCCCCAGCATTTT | CASRSRESGGFNQPQHF
- | TRBJ2-6 | 19 | - | TRBV15 | TGTGCCACCAGCAGAGCAGCCGGGACGGTTAGCTCTGGGGCCAACGTCCTGACTTTC | CATSRAAGTVSSGANVLTF
- | TRBJ2-1 | 13 | - | TRBV4-3 | TGCGCCAGCAGCCTCACAGAGGGAAATGAGCAGTTCTTC | CASSLTEGNEQFF
TRBD2 | TRBJ2-3 | 17 | once | TRBV10-1 | TGCGCCAGCAGTGAGTCGCCTAGCGGGCTTAGCACAGATACGCAGTATTTT | CASSESPSGLSTDTQYF
- | TRBJ2-7 | 14 | - | TRBV9 | TGTGCCAGCAGCGTAGCGGACAGAGCCTACGAGCAGTACTTC | CASSVADRAYEQYF